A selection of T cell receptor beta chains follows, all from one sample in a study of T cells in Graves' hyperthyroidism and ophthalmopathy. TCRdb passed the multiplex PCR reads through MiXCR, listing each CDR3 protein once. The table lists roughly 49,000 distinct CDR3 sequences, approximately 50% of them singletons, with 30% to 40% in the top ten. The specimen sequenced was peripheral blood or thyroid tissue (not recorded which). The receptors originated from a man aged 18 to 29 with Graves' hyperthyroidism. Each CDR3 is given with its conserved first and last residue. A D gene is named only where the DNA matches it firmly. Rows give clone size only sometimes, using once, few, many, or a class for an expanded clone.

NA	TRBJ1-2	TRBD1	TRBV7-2	TGTGCCAGCAGCTTATCGGGACAGCTCTATGGCTACACCTTC	CASSLSGQLYGYTF
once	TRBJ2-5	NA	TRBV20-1	TGCAGTGCTAGAGACGAACATAGCGGGACAGCTAAAGAGACCCAGTACTTC	CSARDEHSGTAKETQYF
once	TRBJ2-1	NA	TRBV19	TGTGCCAGTAGTCCGTGGACTCAGAGTGACGATGAGCAGTTCTTC	CASSPWTQSDDEQFF
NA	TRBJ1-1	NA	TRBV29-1	TGCAGCGTTTCCCAGAACACTGAAGCTTTCTTT	CSVSQNTEAFF
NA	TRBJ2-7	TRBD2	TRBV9	TGTGCCAGCTCACCGGCTAGCGGGGGGTTAACCTACGAGCAGTACTTC	CASSPASGGLTYEQYF
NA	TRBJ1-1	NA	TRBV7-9	TGTGCCAGCAGCCAGACCGTGCGGGGATGGGCTTTCTTT	CASSQTVRGWAFF
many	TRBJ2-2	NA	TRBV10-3	TGTGCCATCAGTGAACGAACAGGGTACACCGGGGAGCTGTTTTTT	CAISERTGYTGELFF
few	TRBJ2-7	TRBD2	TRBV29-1	TGCAGCGTGAGGCCCGGGACTAGCGGGAGGCCCCACGAGCAGTACTTC	CSVRPGTSGRPHEQYF
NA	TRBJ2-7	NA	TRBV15	TGTGCCACCAGCAGAGACAAGACCCGGGTGGAGTACTTC	CATSRDKTRVEYF
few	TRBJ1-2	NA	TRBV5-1	TGCGCCAGCAGCCTGGGACGGGAAGGCTACACCTTC	CASSLGREGYTF
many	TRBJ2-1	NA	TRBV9	TGTGCCAGCAGCGGGAACGCCGGAAGGTCGTACAATGAGCAGTTCTTC	CASSGNAGRSYNEQFF
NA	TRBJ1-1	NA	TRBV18	TGTGCCAGCTCACCATCGGAGTCTCGGGGCTCGAACACTGAAGCTTTCTTT	CASSPSESRGSNTEAFF
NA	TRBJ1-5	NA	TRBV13	TGTGCCAGCAGCGACGGGACAAGCAATCAGCCCCAGCATTTT	CASSDGTSNQPQHF
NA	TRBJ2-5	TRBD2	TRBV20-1	TGCAGTGCGGGGACTAGCGGGGCGGAGACCCAGTACTTC	CSAGTSGAETQYF
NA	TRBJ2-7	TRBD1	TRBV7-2	TGTGCCAGCAGCTTAGGCAGGGGGCTTGCATACGAGCAGTACTTT	CASSLGRGLAYEQYF
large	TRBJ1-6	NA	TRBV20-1	TGCAGTGCTGCGGACGGAGATTATAATTCACCCCTCCACTTT	CSAADGDYNSPLHF
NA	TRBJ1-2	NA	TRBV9	TGTGCCAGCAGTTACCCGGAGGGGGAGGACTATGGCTACACCTTC	CASSYPEGEDYGYTF
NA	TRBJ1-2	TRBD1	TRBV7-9	TGTGCCAGCAGCTTCCCGGGACAGGCTTATGGCCACACCTTC	CASSFPGQAYGHTF
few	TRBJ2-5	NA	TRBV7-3	TGTGCCAGCAGCCCCACTAGCAGGGAGACCCAGTACTTC	CASSPTSRETQYF
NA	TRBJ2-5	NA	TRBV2	TGTGCCAGCAGTTTAGCGGTAGGCCAAGAGACCCAGTACTTC	CASSLAVGQETQYF
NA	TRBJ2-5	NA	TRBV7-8	TGTGCCAGCAGTTATGGAGTTGAAGAGACCCAGTACTTC	CASSYGVEETQYF
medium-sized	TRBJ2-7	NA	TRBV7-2	TGTGCCAGCAGCTTAGCTGAGTGGGGCGAGCAGTACTTC	CASSLAEWGEQYF
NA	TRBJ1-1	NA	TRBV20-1	TGCAGTGCTAGAGTGGGGGCGGGGCCGTGGGGCACTGAAGCTTTCTTT	CSARVGAGPWGTEAFF
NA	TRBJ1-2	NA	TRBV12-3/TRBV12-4	TGTGCCAGCAGCCCAGAGGCCTATTTTCTCTATGGCTACACCTTC	CASSPEAYFLYGYTF
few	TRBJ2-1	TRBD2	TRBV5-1	TGCGCCAGCAGCTTTTTAGCGGGGGGCCTTAATGAGCAGTTCTTC	CASSFLAGGLNEQFF
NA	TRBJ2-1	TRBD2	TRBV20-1	TGCAGTGCTATCGGACTAGGGCAGTTCTTC	CSAIGLGQFF
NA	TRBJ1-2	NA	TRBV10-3	TGTGCCATCAATGGGGCGGGGGCGAGTGGCTACACCTTC	CAINGAGASGYTF
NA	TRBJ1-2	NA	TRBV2	TGTGCCAGCAGTGACCTTCGCGGGGGACGGAACTATGGCTACACCTTC	CASSDLRGGRNYGYTF
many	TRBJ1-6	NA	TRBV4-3	TGCGCCAGCAGCCAAGATCTGGGCACGAGCTCCTATAATTCACCCCTCCACTTT	CASSQDLGTSSYNSPLHF
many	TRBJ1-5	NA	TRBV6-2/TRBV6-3	TGTGCCAGCACCATAAGGGGTCAGCCCCAGCATTTT	CASTIRGQPQHF
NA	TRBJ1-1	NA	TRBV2	TGTGCCAGCAGCTTAAGACTTCTATTACTAAACACTGAAGCTTTCTTT	CASSLRLLLLNTEAFF
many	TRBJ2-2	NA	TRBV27	TGTGCCAGCAGTCCCCTGGCCAGAAGAACACCCGGGGAGCTGTTTTTT	CASSPLARRTPGELFF
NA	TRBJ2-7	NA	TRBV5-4	TGTGCCAGCAGCTTGGGGGGGACGGGGGCGGGAGAACAGTACTTC	CASSLGGTGAGEQYF
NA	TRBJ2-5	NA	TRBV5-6	TGTGCCAGCAGCTCGGCAAGGGTAGGGAAAGAGACCCAGTACTTC	CASSSARVGKETQYF
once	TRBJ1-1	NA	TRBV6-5	TGTGCCAGCAGTTACTTCCGCGTCCATGAAGCTTTCTTT	CASSYFRVHEAFF
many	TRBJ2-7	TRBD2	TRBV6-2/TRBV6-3	TGTGCCAGCAGTTTTTCCAGCGGGAGGTGGCGGCGTGAGCAGTACTTC	CASSFSSGRWRREQYF
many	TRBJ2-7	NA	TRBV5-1	TGCGCCAGCAGCTTGGAAACCGCTCTCTACGAGCAGTACTTC	CASSLETALYEQYF
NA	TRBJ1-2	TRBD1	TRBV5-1	TGCGCCAGCAGACCCTTCGACAGGGTCGGCTACACCTTC	CASRPFDRVGYTF
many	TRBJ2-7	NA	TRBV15	TGTGCCACCAGCAGGGAAGCGGCAGCCTACGAGCAGTACTTC	CATSREAAAYEQYF
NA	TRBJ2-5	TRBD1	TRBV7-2	TGTGCCAGCAGCCGCCGTTTAGGGGGCCAGGAGACCCAGTACTTC	CASSRRLGGQETQYF
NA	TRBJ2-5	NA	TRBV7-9	TGTGCCAGCAGCTCCGCGAAAGAGACCCAGTACTTC	CASSSAKETQYF
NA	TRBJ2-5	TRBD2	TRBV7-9	TGTGCCAGCAGCTCAGTAGCGGGAGGGATGGAGACCCAGTACTTC	CASSSVAGGMETQYF
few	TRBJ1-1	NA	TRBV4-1	TGCGCCAGCAGCCATGATGCGGGTAACACTGAAGCTTTCTTT	CASSHDAGNTEAFF
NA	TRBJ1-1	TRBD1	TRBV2	TGTGCCAGCAGGGACAGGACTGGTGCGGCTGAAGCTTTCTTT	CASRDRTGAAEAFF